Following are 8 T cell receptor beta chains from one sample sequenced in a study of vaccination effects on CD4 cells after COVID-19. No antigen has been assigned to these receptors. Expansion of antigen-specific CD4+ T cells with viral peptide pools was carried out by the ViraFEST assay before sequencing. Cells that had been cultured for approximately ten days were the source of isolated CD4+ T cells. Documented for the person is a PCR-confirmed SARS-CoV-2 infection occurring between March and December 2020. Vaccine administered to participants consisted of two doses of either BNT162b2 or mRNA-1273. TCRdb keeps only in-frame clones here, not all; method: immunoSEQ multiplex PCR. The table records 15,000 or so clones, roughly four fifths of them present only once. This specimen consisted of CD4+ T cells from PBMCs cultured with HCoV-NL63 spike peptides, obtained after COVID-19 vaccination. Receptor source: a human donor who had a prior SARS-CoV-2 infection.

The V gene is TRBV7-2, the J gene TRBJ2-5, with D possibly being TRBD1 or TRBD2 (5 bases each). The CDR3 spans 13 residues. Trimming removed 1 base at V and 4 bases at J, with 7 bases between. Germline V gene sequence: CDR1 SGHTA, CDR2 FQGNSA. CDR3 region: CASSLVGGETQYF. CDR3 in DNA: TGTGCCAGCAGCTTAGTTGGGGGAGAGACCCAGTACTTC. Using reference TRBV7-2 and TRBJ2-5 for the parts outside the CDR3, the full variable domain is GAGVSQSPSNKVTEKGKDVELRCDPISGHTALYWYRQSLGQGLEFLIYFQGNSAPDKSGLPSDRFSAERTGGSVSTLTIQRTQQEDSAVYLCASSLVGGETQYFGPGTRLLVL.

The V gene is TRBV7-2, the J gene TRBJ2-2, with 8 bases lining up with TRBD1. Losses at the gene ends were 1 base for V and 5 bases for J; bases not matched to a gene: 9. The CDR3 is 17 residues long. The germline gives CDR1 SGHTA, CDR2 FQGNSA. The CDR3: CASSLGAYRGKTGELFF. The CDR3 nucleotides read TGTGCCAGCAGCTTAGGCGCCTACAGGGGGAAGACCGGGGAGCTGTTTTTT.

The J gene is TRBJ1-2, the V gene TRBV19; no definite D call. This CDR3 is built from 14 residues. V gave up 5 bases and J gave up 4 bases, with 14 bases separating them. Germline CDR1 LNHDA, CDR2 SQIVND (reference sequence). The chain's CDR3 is CASSPGSQTYGYTF. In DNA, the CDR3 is TGTGCCAGTAGTCCCGGGTCCCAGACCTATGGCTACACCTTC. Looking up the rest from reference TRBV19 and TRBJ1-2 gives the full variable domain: DGGITQSPKYLFRKEGQNVTLSCEQNLNHDAMYWYRQDPGQGLRLIYYSQIVNDFQKGDIAEGYSVSREKKESFPLTVTSAQKNPTAFYLCASSPGSQTYGYTFGSGTRLTVV.

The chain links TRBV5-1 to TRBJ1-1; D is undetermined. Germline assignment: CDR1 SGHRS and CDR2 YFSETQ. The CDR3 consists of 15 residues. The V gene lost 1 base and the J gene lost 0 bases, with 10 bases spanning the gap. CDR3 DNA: TGCGCCAGCAGCTTGCTCGCGGGGATGAACACTGAAGCTTTCTTT. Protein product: CASSLLAGMNTEAFF.

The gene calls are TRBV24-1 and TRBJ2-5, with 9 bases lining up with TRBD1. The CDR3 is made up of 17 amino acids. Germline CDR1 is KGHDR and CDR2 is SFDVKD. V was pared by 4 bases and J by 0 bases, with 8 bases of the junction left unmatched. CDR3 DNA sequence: TGTGCCACCAGTGAAAACCGACAGGGGGGACACCAAGAGACCCAGTACTTC. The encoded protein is CATSENRQGGHQETQYF.

CDR3 DNA: TGCGCCAGCAGTAGGGACCATGGGGACACCGGGGAGCTGTTTTTT. This sequence encodes CASSRDHGDTGELFF. The rearrangement joins TRBV5-1 to TRBJ2-2; D may be TRBD1 or TRBD2 (5 bases each). Looked up from germline, CDR1 is SGHRS and CDR2 is YFSETQ. The CDR3 extends over 15 amino acids. Trimming shortened V by 5 bases and J by 3 bases, and 14 bases separated the two germline ends.

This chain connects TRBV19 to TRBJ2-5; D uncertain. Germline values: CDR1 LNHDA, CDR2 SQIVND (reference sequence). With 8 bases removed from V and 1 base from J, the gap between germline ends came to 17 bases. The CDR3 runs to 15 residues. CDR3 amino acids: CASSIGPRSQETQYF. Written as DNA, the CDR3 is TGTGCCAGTTCCATCGGGCCGCGCAGCCAAGAGACCCAGTACTTC.

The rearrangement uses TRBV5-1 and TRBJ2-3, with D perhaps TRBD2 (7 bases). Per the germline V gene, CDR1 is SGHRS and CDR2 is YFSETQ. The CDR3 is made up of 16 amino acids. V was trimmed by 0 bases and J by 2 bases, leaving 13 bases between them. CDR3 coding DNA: TGCGCCAGCAGCTTGGAGGGGGGGTTCTTCACAGATACGCAGTATTTT. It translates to CASSLEGGFFTDTQYF.